This is a list of T cell receptor beta chains from one sample in a study of cytomegalovirus exposure and HLA in healthy donors. Assay used: immunoSEQ multiplex PCR; TCRdb lists only in-frame clones, some missing. The repertoire holds under 200,000 clones, with 65% to 80% as singletons. The specimen sequenced was PBMCs. Receptors originate from a woman aged 45 to 65 in good health and CMV-seropositive. Each CDR3 is given with its conserved first and last residue. A D gene is named only where the DNA matches it firmly. For some rows the clone size is stated as once, few or many, or as a class when expanded; others skip it.

16	TRBV7-2	TRBJ2-1	TRBD2	-	CASSSRAGISYNEQFF	TGTGCCAGCAGCTCCCGAGCGGGGATATCCTACAATGAGCAGTTCTTC
17	TRBV2	TRBJ2-3	TRBD1	few	CASAPDRGHQRTDTQYF	TGTGCCAGCGCCCCCGACAGGGGGCATCAACGCACAGATACGCAGTATTTT
16	TRBV5-1	TRBJ1-4	-	-	CASSPPSGGEGEKLFF	TGCGCCAGCAGCCCACCCTCCGGGGGGGAAGGCGAAAAACTGTTTTTT
15	TRBV6-1	TRBJ2-3	-	few	CASSWVADRTDTQYF	TGTGCCAGCAGTTGGGTAGCGGACCGCACAGATACGCAGTATTTT
13	TRBV30	TRBJ1-2	-	-	CAWRTAGFNGYTF	TGTGCCTGGAGGACCGCAGGGTTCAATGGCTACACCTTC
15	TRBV2	TRBJ1-5	TRBD1	-	CASRPGQPSNQPQHF	TGTGCCAGCAGACCGGGACAGCCTAGCAATCAGCCCCAGCATTTT
14	TRBV2	TRBJ2-7	TRBD2	-	CASRRTSSGYEQYF	TGTGCCAGCCGGCGGACTAGCTCGGGCTACGAGCAGTACTTC
15	TRBV7-2	TRBJ2-7	TRBD2	-	CASSLDAGGAYEQYF	TGTGCCAGCAGCTTAGATGCGGGAGGGGCCTACGAGCAGTACTTC
15	TRBV5-1	TRBJ2-7	TRBD2	-	CASSPISGATYEQYF	TGCGCCAGCAGCCCGATTAGCGGGGCTACCTACGAGCAGTACTTC
17	TRBV11-1	TRBJ2-6	TRBD2	-	CASSLAGGGAGANGLTF	TGTGCCAGCAGCTTAGCGGGGGGGGGAGCTGGGGCCAACGGCCTGACTTTC
15	TRBV4-2	TRBJ1-2	-	-	CASSHAGAGIYGYTF	TGTGCCAGCAGCCATGCGGGGGCCGGTATCTATGGCTACACCTTC
13	TRBV6-1	TRBJ1-1	-	-	CASRTDRNTEAFF	TGTGCCAGCAGAACGGACAGGAACACTGAAGCTTTCTTT
16	TRBV9	TRBJ1-2	TRBD1	-	CASSVVPTGGRYGYTF	TGTGCCAGCAGCGTAGTCCCTACAGGGGGCCGCTATGGCTACACCTTC
16	TRBV10-3	TRBJ2-7	TRBD1	-	CAISESSGTAYDEQYF	TGTGCCATCAGTGAGTCGTCGGGGACAGCCTACGACGAGCAGTACTTC
14	TRBV10-3	TRBJ1-4	TRBD1	-	CAIRGTGENEKLFF	TGTGCCATCAGGGGCACAGGGGAAAATGAAAAACTGTTTTTT
12	TRBV2	TRBJ2-7	-	-	CASSSPVYEQYF	TGTGCCAGCAGTTCCCCGGTCTACGAGCAGTACTTC
15	TRBV29-1	TRBJ1-1	-	once	CSGRVKVRANTEAFF	TGCAGCGGGAGGGTGAAGGTTCGGGCGAACACTGAAGCTTTCTTT
13	TRBV6-5	TRBJ1-3	-	-	CATLGVSGNTIYF	TGTGCCACCCTGGGAGTCTCTGGAAACACCATATATTTT
11	TRBV28	TRBJ1-1	-	few	CASWGSRKAFF	TGTGCCAGCTGGGGCAGCCGGAAAGCTTTCTTT
15	TRBV7-2	TRBJ1-2	TRBD1	few	CASSLGTGLHYGYTF	TGTGCCAGCAGCCTGGGGACAGGCCTCCACTATGGCTACACCTTC
13	TRBV2	TRBJ1-4	-	-	CASSRGTNEKLFF	TGTGCCAGCAGTCGCGGAACTAATGAAAAACTGTTTTTT
12	TRBV9	TRBJ2-5	TRBD2	-	CASSSSGGATYF	TGTGCCAGCAGTTCTAGCGGGGGGGCTACGTACTTC
14	TRBV4-2	TRBJ1-2	TRBD1	few	CASSQGGDSYGYTF	TGTGCCAGCAGCCAAGGCGGGGACAGCTATGGCTACACCTTC
16	TRBV27	TRBJ1-1	-	-	CASSLSVAGAGTEAFF	TGTGCCAGCAGTTTATCGGTGGCAGGGGCGGGCACTGAAGCTTTCTTT
16	TRBV5-1	TRBJ2-3	TRBD2	once	CASSLRSGGSTDTQYF	TGCGCCAGCAGCTTGCGTAGCGGGGGAAGCACAGATACGCAGTATTTT
15	TRBV18	TRBJ2-1	TRBD2	-	CASSPPTSGSYEQFF	TGTGCCAGCTCACCCCCGACTAGCGGGAGTTATGAGCAGTTCTTC
16	TRBV4-3	TRBJ2-3	TRBD2	-	CASSPRTSGRSDTQYF	TGCGCCAGCAGTCCACGAACTAGCGGGAGGTCAGATACGCAGTATTTT
14	TRBV10-3	TRBJ2-7	-	-	CAISQPTGLGEQYF	TGTGCCATCAGCCAGCCGACAGGATTGGGCGAGCAGTACTTC
14	TRBV5-6	TRBJ1-2	-	-	CASSLDLMNYGYTF	TGTGCCAGCAGCTTGGACTTAATGAACTATGGCTACACCTTC